This paragraph reports one TCR beta chain. Its matching antigen is unknown. This sample is part of a study of monozygotic twins with cystic fibrosis. Findings of the study overall: Shared CDR3 numbers were not associated with age, concordance or severity. J usage was most co-twin-similar in 8 of 16 pairs, V in 13. Monozygotic CF twin pairs shared significantly more nucleotide-identical clonotypes than unrelated CF individuals did. The repertoire was suggested to be naive-dominated, clonality median around 0.01.

Repertoires were generated with immunoSEQ multiplex PCR, while TCRdb's copy carries only in-frame clones and drops some. The sample carries approximately 10,000 clones, 98% to 99% recorded once. The clonotype comes from a girl aged 2 to 9 with cystic fibrosis. Sequenced: blood.

CDR3 sequence: CASSSPDTKNTEAFF. The CDR3 nucleotides read TGTGCCAGCAGTTCCCCGGACACTAAGAACACTGAAGCTTTCTTT. This chain joins TRBV28 and TRBJ1-1, with a tentative D call TRBD1 (5 bases). The V and J ends lost 4 bases and 1 base respectively, with 13 bases between them. Germline-derived CDR1 and CDR2 are MDHEN and SYDVKM. The CDR3 is 15 residues long.